This T cell receptor beta chain was identified during a study of T cell responses to AZD1222 COVID-19 vaccine. Sequencing used immunoSEQ multiplex PCR; TCRdb keeps in-frame clones, though not all of them. Of 120,000 or so clones in the sample, roughly 92% were seen once. Germline V lookup: CDR1 MNHNS, CDR2 SASEGT. With V trimmed by 2 bases and J by 5 bases, 4 bases remained unmatched. CDR3 length: 15 amino acids. V gene TRBV6-1 combines with J gene TRBJ2-5; 11 bases line up with TRBD2. The sequencing here drew on peripheral blood, taken 28 days after the second AZD1222 dose. This sequence originates from an adult who received the AZD1222 COVID-19 vaccine. CDR3 residues: CASSELGTSGETQYF. CDR3 nucleotides: TGTGCCAGCAGTGAATTGGGGACTAGCGGTGAGACCCAGTACTTC.